The source of this T cell receptor beta chain is a study of naive and memory T cell subsets. An oligonucleotide containing a UMI was ligated to the 3' end of TCR cDNA. Input was about 1 to 1,100 ng of DNase-treated total RNA without cell sorting. Amplification of ligated cDNA took four PCR rounds with SP2 and nested alpha and beta constant primers. Reverse transcription of blood and skin TCR RNA was primed at alpha and beta constant regions. Using its own MiXCR run on the 5' RACE reads, TCRdb lists one record per CDR3 protein. This table holds 50,000 or so distinct CDR3 sequences, approximately 7.2% found once. This receptor was obtained from a male donor in good health.

The CDR3 loop reads CASSFSGGHTGELFF. As DNA, the CDR3 is TGTGCCAGCAGTTTTTCGGGGGGGCACACCGGGGAGCTGTTTTTT. This chain joins TRBV28 and TRBJ2-2; 8 bases map to TRBD2. After removal of 3 bases from V and 3 bases from J, the junction contained 3 bases not matched to a gene. Germline V gives CDR1 MDHEN, CDR2 SYDVKM. CDR3 length equals 15 residues.